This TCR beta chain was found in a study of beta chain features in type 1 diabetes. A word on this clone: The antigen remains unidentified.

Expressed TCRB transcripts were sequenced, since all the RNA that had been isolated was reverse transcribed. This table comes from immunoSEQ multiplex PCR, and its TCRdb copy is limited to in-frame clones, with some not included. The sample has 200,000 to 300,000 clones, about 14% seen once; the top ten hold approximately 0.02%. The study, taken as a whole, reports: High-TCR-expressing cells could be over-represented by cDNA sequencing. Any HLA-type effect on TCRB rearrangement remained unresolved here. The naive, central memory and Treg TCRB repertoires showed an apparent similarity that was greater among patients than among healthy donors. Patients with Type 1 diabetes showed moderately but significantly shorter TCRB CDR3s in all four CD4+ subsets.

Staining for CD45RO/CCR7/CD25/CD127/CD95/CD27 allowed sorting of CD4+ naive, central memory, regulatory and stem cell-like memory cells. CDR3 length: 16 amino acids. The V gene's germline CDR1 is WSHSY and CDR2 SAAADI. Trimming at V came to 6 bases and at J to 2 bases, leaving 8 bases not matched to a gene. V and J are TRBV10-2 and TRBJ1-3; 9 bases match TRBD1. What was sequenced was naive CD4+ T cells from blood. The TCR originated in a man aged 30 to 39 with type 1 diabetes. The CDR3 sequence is CASSPGQGAAGNTIYF. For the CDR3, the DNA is TGCGCCAGCAGCCCGGGACAGGGAGCGGCTGGAAACACCATATATTTT.